Presented here are 28 T cell receptor beta chains from one specimen sequenced in a study of OX40 agonist ivuxolimab in advanced cancers. Libraries were prepared by immunoSEQ multiplex PCR; TCRdb keeps only in-frame clonotypes and omits some of them. Of approximately 54,000 clones listed, 85% to 90% are singletons. Sequenced material: CD4+ or CD8+ T cells sorted from blood, taken in a trial of the OX40 agonist ivuxolimab. These receptors were taken from an adult with an advanced solid tumor such as melanoma, head and neck, liver or kidney cancer.

The CDR3 nucleotides read TGCAGCGTGGGGGACATTGGGGGCGGACCTGAAGCTTTCTTT. Translating gives CSVGDIGGGPEAFF. The chain links TRBV29-1 to TRBJ1-1, with D perhaps matching TRBD1 (6 bases). Germline V gives CDR1 SQVTM, CDR2 ANQGSEA. V gave up 6 bases and J gave up 6 bases, with 20 bases separating them. The CDR3 length is 14 residues.

The chain carries TRBV5-5 and TRBJ2-1; tentatively, D is TRBD1 (6 bases). This CDR3 has 11 residues. The V gene's germline CDR1 is SGHKS and CDR2 YYEKEE (reference sequence). The V gene lost 4 bases and the J gene lost 14 bases, with 13 bases spanning the gap. The CDR3 coding sequence is TGTGCCAGCAGCCTAAGGACAGTAGAGTTCTTC. Encoded protein: CASSLRTVEFF.

The chain is built from TRBV9 and TRBJ2-2, with a tentative D call TRBD2 (5 bases). Germline CDR1 is SGDLS and CDR2 is YYNGEE. The CDR3 sequence is 14 residues long. V was clipped by 4 bases and J by 4 bases, with 11 bases between them. This CDR3 is CASSPRTGTGELFF. CDR3 nucleotide sequence: TGTGCCAGCAGCCCTAGGACTGGCACCGGGGAGCTGTTTTTT.

V usage is TRBV10-1 and J usage is TRBJ2-7, with 9 bases identical to TRBD1. The germline V gene encodes CDR1 WNHNN and CDR2 SYGVQD (reference sequence). The CDR3 contains 18 residues. V gave up 0 bases and J gave up 3 bases; unmatched junction bases: 12. The CDR3 here is CASSESMGETGGVYEQYF. CDR3 nucleotide sequence: TGCGCCAGCAGTGAGTCGATGGGGGAAACAGGGGGCGTCTACGAGCAGTACTTC.

This clone was seen more than once but under ten times. The V gene is TRBV28, the J gene TRBJ1-6; the D gene is possibly TRBD1 (5 bases). The CDR3 contains 12 residues. Trimming removed 8 bases from V and 10 bases from J, with 12 bases in between. Germline V gene lookup returns CDR1 MDHEN and CDR2 SYDVKM. CDR3 DNA sequence: TGTGCCAGCGGGGACCTGAAATCACCCCTCCACTTT. This encodes CASGDLKSPLHF.

The J gene is TRBJ2-3, the V gene TRBV25-1; D call uncertain. The CDR3 extends over 11 amino acids. In germline, CDR1 is MGHDK, CDR2 SYGVNS. V lost 10 bases and J 6 bases, leaving 11 bases between the germline ends. The CDR3 spells CATSMSDTQYF. The CDR3 DNA is TGTGCCACTTCCATGTCGGATACGCAGTATTTT.

The chain joins TRBV19 to TRBJ1-2; D ambiguous. The V gene's germline CDR1 is LNHDA and CDR2 SQIVND (reference sequence). CDR3 length: 14 amino acids. The V end lost 6 bases, the J end lost 3 bases, and 14 bases lay between the germline ends. CDR3: CASRLLNTDYGYTF. The CDR3 DNA follows: TGTGCCAGTAGGCTTCTAAACACAGACTATGGCTACACCTTC.

The chain has TRBV7-9 and TRBJ1-4; D gene unclear. From germline, CDR1 is SEHNR and CDR2 FQNEAQ (reference sequence). V dropped 5 bases and J dropped 13 bases, with 11 bases sitting between them. The length of the CDR3 is 11 residues. The DNA of the CDR3 is TGTGCCAGCAGCAAAGGCAGCTTACTGTTTTTT. Protein product: CASSKGSLLFF.

This sequence joins TRBV29-1 and TRBJ1-3, with 11 bases identical to TRBD1. V dropped 6 bases and J dropped 4; count of bases not matched to a gene: 8. The germline V gene encodes CDR1 SQVTM and CDR2 ANQGSEA. There are 15 residues in the CDR3. The CDR3 DNA is TGCAGCGTGGGCTGGGACAGGGGGAAAGGAAACACCATATATTTT. The encoded protein is CSVGWDRGKGNTIYF.

The rearrangement links TRBV19 to TRBJ2-3; D possibly corresponds to TRBD1 (5 bases). In germline, CDR1 is LNHDA, CDR2 SQIVND (reference sequence). The V end was cut by 6 bases, the J end by 1 base, with 8 bases between. This CDR3 region has 13 residues. CDR3 in amino acids: CASRVRGTDTQYF. CDR3 DNA sequence: TGTGCCAGTAGAGTCAGGGGCACAGATACGCAGTATTTT.

The chain couples TRBV7-3 to TRBJ2-2; 7 bases agree with TRBD2. This CDR3 is built from 16 residues. Germline V gene lookup returns CDR1 SGHTA and CDR2 FQGTGA. J was trimmed by 4 bases and V by 3 bases; bases with no gene match: 8. This CDR3 reads CASSFGGSGITGELFF. The CDR3 DNA reads TGTGCCAGCAGCTTCGGCGGGAGTGGTATCACCGGGGAGCTGTTTTTT.

The chain uses TRBV9 and TRBJ1-1, with 8 bases lining up with TRBD1. This CDR3 spans 15 amino acids. Trimming removed 4 bases from V and 5 bases from J; junction bases left unmatched: 10. Germline lookup yields CDR1 SGDLS and CDR2 YYNGEE. The CDR3 DNA reads TGTGCCAGCAGCATACAGACAGGGGCCCTAACTGAAGCTTTCTTT. It yields the protein CASSIQTGALTEAFF.

This CDR3 is CATSNRVRTNQPQHF. The CDR3 coding sequence is TGTGCCACCAGCAACAGGGTCCGGACCAATCAGCCCCAGCATTTT. V gene TRBV15 combines with J gene TRBJ1-5, with D maybe TRBD1 (6 bases). The CDR3 contains 15 residues. Germline V gene data show CDR1 as LNHNV and CDR2 as YYDKDF (reference sequence). The V and J ends lost 4 bases and 3 bases respectively, with 13 bases between them. Using reference TRBV15 and TRBJ1-5 for the parts outside the CDR3, the full variable domain is DAMVIQNPRYQVTQFGKPVTLSCSQTLNHNVMYWYQQKSSQAPKLLFHYYDKDFNNEADTPDNFQSRRPNTSFCFLDIRSPGLGDTAMYLCATSNRVRTNQPQHFGDGTRLSIL.

This chain uses TRBV28 with TRBJ1-1, with D maybe TRBD1 (5 bases). Trimming took off 6 bases at V and 5 bases at J, with 16 bases between the two ends. CDR1 is MDHEN and CDR2 is SYDVKM in the germline V gene. There are 14 residues in the CDR3. This CDR3 is CASRQPGGGTEAFF. Here the CDR3 DNA reads TGTGCCAGCAGACAGCCGGGGGGAGGAACTGAAGCTTTCTTT.

The genes are TRBV10-2 and TRBJ1-6; no firm D call. Germline CDR1 reads WSHSY; CDR2 reads SAAADI. The V end was cut by 6 bases, the J end by 5 bases, with 11 bases between. CDR3 length: 14 amino acids. In nucleotides, the CDR3 is TGCGCCAGCAGACCGACCACTAATAATTCACCCCTCCACTTT. This sequence encodes CASRPTTNNSPLHF.

This sequence joins TRBV11-2 and TRBJ2-7, with 7 bases fitting TRBD1. Germline CDR1 is SGHAT and CDR2 is FQNNGV. This CDR3 spans 14 amino acids. V lost 1 base, J lost 6 bases, and 6 bases stayed unmatched. The CDR3 spells CASSLVTGQIEQYF. In nucleotides, the CDR3 is TGTGCCAGCAGCTTAGTGACGGGACAGATCGAGCAGTACTTC.

The chain carries TRBV7-9 and TRBJ2-3; D gene unclear. Trimming removed 8 bases from V and 5 bases from J, with 11 bases in between. This CDR3 is built from 12 residues. Germline CDR1 reads SEHNR; CDR2 reads FQNEAQ (reference sequence). The CDR3 region has the DNA TGTGCCAGCGGGCTAGATAGAGATACGCAGTATTTT. The encoded protein is CASGLDRDTQYF.

The rearrangement joins TRBV7-6 to TRBJ2-4; D might be TRBD1 (5 bases). Germline V gene data show CDR1 as SGHVS and CDR2 as FNYEAQ. This CDR3 is 16 amino acids long. Deletions cut 1 base from V and 3 bases from J, with 13 bases between. As DNA, the CDR3 is TGTGCCAGCAGCTTAGACAGGACCTCGGGCAAAAACATTCAGTACTTC. Its protein product is CASSLDRTSGKNIQYF.

This chain links TRBV7-9 with TRBJ1-1; D is uncertain. The CDR3 totals 18 residues. In germline, CDR1 is SEHNR, CDR2 FQNEAQ (reference sequence). Trimming removed 5 bases at V and 3 bases at J, with 25 bases between. In DNA, the CDR3 is TGTGCCAGCAGCCCGGGTCTCCTATCTGATTTTGCGGACACTGAAGCTTTCTTT. Protein sequence: CASSPGLLSDFADTEAFF.

CDR3 in amino acids: CASSIDGDGTNQPQHF. The CDR3 DNA sequence: TGTGCCAGTAGTATAGATGGAGACGGTACAAATCAGCCCCAGCATTTT. The V and J genes are TRBV19 and TRBJ1-5; D remains unclear. The V end was cut by 0 bases, the J end by 4 bases, with 13 bases between. The CDR3 loop spans 16 amino acids. Per the germline V gene, CDR1 is LNHDA and CDR2 is SQIVND (reference sequence).

The gene calls are TRBV9 and TRBJ1-5; possible D gene TRBD1, 6 bases. CDR1 is SGDLS, CDR2 YYNGEE, per germline. CDR3 size: 14 residues. Trimming removed 0 bases at V and 8 bases at J, with 12 bases between. CDR3 DNA: TGTGCCAGCAGCGTAGAAGGGGGGAGGGAGCCCCAGCATTTT. It yields the protein CASSVEGGREPQHF.

V usage is TRBV28 and J usage is TRBJ2-1; the D gene is possibly TRBD1 (5 bases). CDR1 and CDR2 from the germline V gene are MDHEN and SYDVKM. V lost 8 bases and J lost 6, with 11 bases in between. CDR3 length: 12 residues. This CDR3 is CASGPGPNEQFF. DNA of the CDR3: TGTGCCAGCGGACCAGGGCCCAATGAGCAGTTCTTC.

V is TRBV6-1 and J is TRBJ2-5; D might be TRBD1 or TRBD2, each matching 6 bases. This CDR3 contains 15 residues. Germline CDR1 reads MNHNS; CDR2 reads SASEGT. Deletions cut 2 bases from V and 1 base from J, with 11 bases between. The CDR3 DNA sequence: TGTGCCAGCAGTGAACAAGGGGGGCGCCAAGAGACCCAGTACTTC. This sequence encodes CASSEQGGRQETQYF.

The chain is built from TRBV11-2 and TRBJ1-1; TRBD1 agrees at 9 bases. The CDR3 is 15 amino acids. Germline assignment: CDR1 SGHAT and CDR2 FQNNGV. With 5 bases clipped from V and 6 bases from J, the junction kept 10 bases outside the gene matches. CDR3 residues: CASSLRDRAFPEAFF. The CDR3 DNA follows: TGTGCCAGCAGCCTCAGGGACAGGGCGTTCCCTGAAGCTTTCTTT. The full variable domain, with the rest looked up from reference TRBV11-2 and TRBJ1-1, is EAGVAQSPRYKIIEKRQSVAFWCNPISGHATLYWYQQILGQGPKLLIQFQNNGVVDDSQLPKDRFSAERLKGVDSTLKIQPAKLEDSAVYLCASSLRDRAFPEAFFGQGTRLTVV.

CDR3 bases: TGTGCCAGCAGCTTACCGGTACCCGGGGAGCTGTTTTTT. Translating it yields CASSLPVPGELFF. The J gene is TRBJ2-2, the V gene TRBV5-6; D call uncertain. V was cut by 2 bases and J by 6 bases, with 8 bases left in between. Germline V gene data show CDR1 as SGHDT and CDR2 as YYEEEE. The CDR3 is 13 residues long.

The chain couples TRBV11-3 to TRBJ2-1; the D gene could be TRBD1 or TRBD2 (5 bases each). Germline CDR1 is SGHNT and CDR2 is YENEEA. V was cut by 5 bases and J by 10 bases, with 15 bases left in between. The CDR3 spans 13 residues. CDR3 sequence: CASSPGASWEQFF. CDR3 sequence (DNA): TGTGCCAGCAGCCCCGGGGCCTCTTGGGAGCAGTTCTTC.

The V call is TRBV7-9, the J call TRBJ1-1; no clear D. Trimming stripped 5 bases from V and 6 bases from J, with 16 bases between. The germline CDR1 and CDR2 sequences are SEHNR and FQNEAQ (reference sequence). The CDR3 is 14 amino acids. CDR3 nucleotide sequence: TGTGCCAGCAGCAGGGCCCAATCGGGTGCTGAAGCTTTCTTT. Its protein is CASSRAQSGAEAFF.

The genes are TRBV7-9 and TRBJ2-2, with 9 nucleotides matching TRBD2. J gave up 3 bases and V 5 bases, and 4 bases lay outside the gene matches. Germline CDR1 and CDR2: SEHNR and FQNEAQ (reference sequence). This CDR3 comprises 15 residues. CDR3 region: CASSRAGGYTGELFF. The CDR3 nucleotides are TGTGCCAGCAGCAGGGCGGGAGGGTACACCGGGGAGCTGTTTTTT. Drawing the rest from reference TRBV7-9 and TRBJ2-2, the complete variable domain is DTGVSQNPRHKITKRGQNVTFRCDPISEHNRLYWYRQTLGQGPEFLTYFQNEAQLEKSRLLSDRFSAERPKGSFSTLEIQRTEQGDSAMYLCASSRAGGYTGELFFGEGSRLTVL.